This is a list of T cell receptor beta chains from one sample in a study of CD8+ T cells in alopecia areata. The assay was immunoSEQ multiplex PCR, and TCRdb's table has in-frame clones only and misses some. The sample has around 250,000 clones; about two thirds are singletons. The source material was CD4+ T cells sorted from blood, sampled at week 0. The receptor source for this set is a human donor with alopecia areata. The CDR3 runs from the conserved cysteine through the conserved F or W. D genes are given only for firm matches. Clone size is given for some rows only: seen once, a few or many times, or a class if the clone is expanded.

J gene	clone size	V gene	D gene	CDR3 protein	CDR3 DNA
TRBJ1-6	once	TRBV19	.	CASSITLSMSPLHF	TGTGCCAGTAGTATCACACTTTCGATGTCACCCCTCCACTTT
TRBJ2-2	.	TRBV5-1	.	CASRREVTGELFF	TGCGCCAGCAGGAGGGAGGTCACCGGGGAGCTGTTTTTT
TRBJ2-5	.	TRBV7-9	.	CASSGYKDPETQYF	TGTGCCAGCAGCGGGTACAAGGACCCAGAGACCCAGTACTTC
TRBJ2-2	few	TRBV18	.	CASSHDSYTGELFF	TGTGCCAGCTCACATGACAGTTACACCGGGGAGCTGTTTTTT
TRBJ2-1	.	TRBV27	TRBD2	CASSLEVRGAGYEQFF	TGTGCCAGCAGTTTGGAGGTGCGGGGGGCTGGGTATGAGCAGTTCTTC
TRBJ1-4	once	TRBV29-1	.	CSVGWTAEKLFF	TGCAGCGTTGGCTGGACAGCTGAAAAACTGTTTTTT
TRBJ2-1	few	TRBV10-3	TRBD1	CAISRDSHNEQFF	TGTGCCATCAGCCGGGACAGCCACAATGAGCAGTTCTTC
TRBJ2-1	.	TRBV6-5	.	CASEGNYNEQFF	TGTGCCAGCGAGGGAAACTACAATGAGCAGTTCTTC
TRBJ2-5	.	TRBV12-5	TRBD1	CASGPRLTGGETQYF	TGTGCTAGTGGTCCTCGGTTAACAGGGGGAGAGACCCAGTACTTC
TRBJ2-7	.	TRBV6-7	.	CASSYLSSSYEQYF	TGTGCCAGCAGTTACCTCAGTAGCTCCTACGAGCAGTACTTC
TRBJ2-5	once	TRBV14	.	CASSRQETQYF	TGTGCCAGCAGCCGCCAGGAGACCCAGTACTTC
TRBJ2-1	.	TRBV15	.	CATSRERDEQFF	TGTGCCACCAGCAGAGAAAGGGATGAGCAGTTCTTC
TRBJ1-2	.	TRBV2	.	CASSESHNGYTF	TGTGCCAGCAGTGAAAGTCATAACGGCTACACCTTC
TRBJ2-7	few	TRBV29-1	TRBD1	CSVGQGFAYEQYF	TGCAGCGTCGGACAGGGCTTTGCCTACGAGCAGTACTTC
TRBJ2-3	.	TRBV9	TRBD2	CASSVAAGGTDTQYF	TGTGCCAGCAGCGTAGCAGCGGGGGGCACAGATACGCAGTATTTT
TRBJ1-1	.	TRBV4-3	.	CASSQDPGESTEAFF	TGCGCCAGCAGCCAAGATCCAGGGGAAAGTACTGAAGCTTTCTTT
TRBJ2-1	.	TRBV5-1	TRBD1	CASSLGTGGFGNEQFF	TGCGCCAGCAGCTTGGGCACAGGGGGCTTTGGAAATGAGCAGTTCTTC
TRBJ2-2	.	TRBV29-1	.	CTARRGGPANTGELFF	TGCACCGCTCGTCGTGGGGGGCCTGCGAACACCGGGGAGCTGTTTTTT
TRBJ2-1	.	TRBV30	TRBD1	CAWTGSANEQFF	TGTGCTTGGACAGGTAGCGCCAATGAGCAGTTCTTC
TRBJ2-3	few	TRBV4-1	.	CASSLTLTVPSTDTQYF	TGCGCCAGCAGCCTAACGCTGACAGTCCCTAGCACAGATACGCAGTATTTT
TRBJ2-3	.	TRBV5-1	.	CASSLGVDLTDTQYF	TGCGCCAGCAGCTTGGGGGTAGACCTCACAGATACGCAGTATTTT
TRBJ1-5	.	TRBV30	.	CAWSVKGQDQPQHF	TGTGCCTGGAGTGTAAAAGGGCAGGATCAGCCCCAGCATTTT
TRBJ1-1	.	TRBV7-3	.	CASSPGAGNTEAFF	TGTGCCAGCAGCCCCGGGGCGGGGAACACTGAAGCTTTCTTT
TRBJ2-2	.	TRBV28	.	CASSVNTGELFF	TGTGCCAGCAGCGTAAACACCGGGGAGCTGTTTTTT
TRBJ2-5	few	TRBV5-4	.	CASSLKVGPNQETQYF	TGTGCCAGCAGCTTGAAAGTAGGTCCTAACCAAGAGACCCAGTACTTC
TRBJ2-5	.	TRBV29-1	TRBD2	CSVGSASGGPGTQYF	TGCAGTGTGGGTTCGGCTAGCGGGGGCCCAGGGACCCAGTACTTC
TRBJ1-5	few	TRBV30	.	CAWSVVGLRNQPQHF	TGTGCCTGGAGTGTCGTAGGTTTGAGGAATCAGCCCCAGCATTTT
TRBJ1-5	.	TRBV7-2	.	CASSLDQGGVAQPQHF	TGTGCCAGCAGCTTAGACCAAGGAGGGGTAGCTCAGCCCCAGCATTTT
TRBJ2-1	.	TRBV7-9	.	CASSPVGGYSYNEQFF	TGTGCCAGCAGCCCCGTGGGTGGGTACTCCTACAATGAGCAGTTCTTC
TRBJ1-1	.	TRBV29-1	.	CSVTPVGTEAFF	TGCAGCGTGACCCCCGTAGGAACTGAAGCTTTCTTT
TRBJ2-3	few	TRBV30	.	CALGRYADTQYF	TGTGCCTTGGGCCGTTACGCAGATACGCAGTATTTT
TRBJ1-5	.	TRBV29-1	.	CSVGHQPQHF	TGCAGCGTTGGACATCAGCCCCAGCATTTT
TRBJ2-6	once	TRBV4-1	.	CASSQFSGANVLTF	TGCGCCAGCAGCCAATTCAGTGGGGCCAACGTCCTGACTTTC
TRBJ2-7	.	TRBV7-2	TRBD2	CASSLALTSSSVEQYF	TGTGCCAGCAGCTTAGCACTGACTAGCTCCTCGGTCGAGCAGTACTTC
TRBJ2-7	.	TRBV7-2	TRBD1	CASSLGGQAHEQYF	TGTGCCAGCAGCTTGGGGGGACAGGCCCACGAGCAGTACTTC
TRBJ2-5	.	TRBV30	TRBD1	CAWKRDSNQETQYF	TGTGCCTGGAAGAGGGACAGTAATCAAGAGACCCAGTACTTC
TRBJ2-5	.	TRBV2	.	CASSQETQYF	TGTGCCAGCAGTCAAGAGACCCAGTACTTC
TRBJ1-6	.	TRBV6-5	.	CASSLTNSPLHF	TGTGCCAGCAGTCTGACCAATTCACCCCTCCACTTT
TRBJ2-5	few	TRBV6-1	TRBD2	CASIPLAGGTETQYF	TGTGCCAGCATCCCACTAGCGGGGGGTACGGAGACCCAGTACTTC
TRBJ2-6	.	TRBV13	.	CASSPQGSGANVLTF	TGTGCCAGCAGCCCCCAGGGCTCTGGGGCCAACGTCCTGACTTTC
TRBJ2-6	few	TRBV9	.	CASSVVGSGANVLTF	TGTGCCAGCAGCGTAGTGGGCTCTGGGGCCAACGTCCTGACTTTC
TRBJ1-5	.	TRBV5-6	.	CASSFVGRESGQHF	TGTGCCAGCAGCTTTGTTGGTAGGGAATCAGGCCAGCATTTT
TRBJ2-1	once	TRBV30	TRBD2	CAWSGTSGGSSYNEQFF	TGTGCCTGGAGCGGGACTAGCGGGGGCAGCTCCTACAATGAGCAGTTCTTC
TRBJ2-1	.	TRBV29-1	TRBD2	CSVIAGGRYNEQFF	TGCAGCGTTATAGCGGGGGGCCGATACAATGAGCAGTTCTTC
TRBJ2-1	few	TRBV29-1	TRBD1	CSVTQGSNEQFF	TGCAGCGTCACACAGGGGAGCAATGAGCAGTTCTTC
TRBJ1-1	.	TRBV5-1	.	CASSSGANTEAFF	TGCGCCAGCAGCTCTGGGGCGAACACTGAAGCTTTCTTT
TRBJ1-4	.	TRBV4-2	.	CASSQAPAANEKLFF	TGTGCCAGCAGCCAAGCCCCGGCCGCGAATGAAAAACTGTTTTTT